This entry concerns a single T cell receptor (beta chain). The repertoire was sequenced with immunoSEQ multiplex PCR; TCRdb's copy has only in-frame clones and lacks some. The table lists 60,000 to 80,000 clones, 65% to 85% of them singletons. The data stem from a study of neoadjuvant anti-PD-1 for oral cavity cancer. About the research overall: Most patients had three to four biweekly doses of 3 mg/kg nivolumab before resection.

Germline trimming cut 4 bases from V and 4 bases from J; bases unmatched to any gene: 6. CDR1 and CDR2 (germline): KGHSY, FQNENV. This CDR3 comprises 15 residues. The patients had HPV-negative, locally advanced oral cavity squamous cell carcinoma. The clonotype comes from a person between 40 and 80 years old with oral cavity squamous cell carcinoma. The chain links TRBV16 to TRBJ2-2; TRBD1 matches at 7 bases. The material was PBMCs, obtained before nivolumab (anti-PD-1) treatment. CDR3: CASSPRQGTTGELFF. CDR3 in DNA: TGTGCCAGCAGCCCCAGACAGGGAACCACCGGGGAGCTGTTTTTT.